The rows below give T cell receptor beta chains drawn from one sample of a study of tumor-infiltrating lymphocytes in primary liver carcinoma. TCRdb re-called the multiplex PCR reads with MiXCR, one entry per CDR3 protein. This table holds 100,000 or so distinct CDR3 sequences, around 71% found once. The sample was liver tumor tissue from sampling region 2. These receptors all come from a woman aged 55-75 years with primary liver carcinoma and hepatitis B virus infection. CDR3s include the opening cysteine and the closing phenylalanine or tryptophan. A D gene is named only where the DNA matches it firmly. Size is omitted from some rows. Given values are once, few, many or a class for expanded clones.

CDR3aa: CTSSSRLAGVEEQYF; CDR3nt: TGTACCAGCAGCTCCAGACTAGCGGGAGTAGAGGAGCAGTACTTC; abundance: .; d_gene: TRBD2; v_gene: TRBV28; j_gene: TRBJ2-7
CDR3aa: CSARGGDSGNTIYF; CDR3nt: TGCAGTGCTAGAGGTGGGGACTCTGGAAACACCATATATTTT; abundance: few; d_gene: .; v_gene: TRBV20-1; j_gene: TRBJ1-3
CDR3aa: CASGLSFQCSEQFF; CDR3nt: TGTGCCAGCGGCTTGTCCTTCCAATGCAGTGAGCAGTTCTTC; abundance: .; d_gene: .; v_gene: TRBV11-2; j_gene: TRBJ2-1
CDR3aa: CASSYDGGFAEAFF; CDR3nt: TGTGCCAGCAGTTACGATGGCGGATTCGCTGAAGCTTTCTTT; abundance: .; d_gene: .; v_gene: TRBV4-2; j_gene: TRBJ1-1
CDR3aa: CSVILRGTHNEQFF; CDR3nt: TGCAGCGTCATACTACGGGGAACACACAATGAGCAGTTCTTC; abundance: .; d_gene: .; v_gene: TRBV29-1; j_gene: TRBJ2-1
CDR3aa: CTSSSRPDSSGDSYNEQFF; CDR3nt: TGTACCAGTAGCTCACGCCCTGATTCTAGTGGGGACTCCTACAATGAGCAGTTCTTC; abundance: .; d_gene: .; v_gene: TRBV13; j_gene: TRBJ2-1
CDR3aa: CANRRTRDTRAGVDYEQYF; CDR3nt: TGTGCCAACAGAAGGACTAGGGACACAAGAGCTGGAGTCGACTACGAGCAGTACTTC; abundance: .; d_gene: .; v_gene: TRBV12-3/TRBV12-4; j_gene: TRBJ2-7
CDR3aa: CASSFWEAGGSQAFF; CDR3nt: TGTGCCAGCAGCTTCTGGGAAGCCGGCGGCAGTCAAGCTTTCTTT; abundance: .; d_gene: .; v_gene: TRBV13; j_gene: TRBJ1-1
CDR3aa: CASSQLHMIEAFF; CDR3nt: TGCGCCAGCAGCCAACTCCACATGATAGAAGCTTTCTTT; abundance: many; d_gene: .; v_gene: TRBV4-1; j_gene: TRBJ1-1
CDR3aa: CANSLAGETFQETQYF; CDR3nt: TGCGCCAACAGCTTGGCCGGGGAGACTTTTCAAGAGACCCAGTACTTC; abundance: .; d_gene: .; v_gene: TRBV5-1; j_gene: TRBJ2-5
CDR3aa: CASRLGGHSYNEQFF; CDR3nt: TGCGCCAGCAGATTGGGGGGCCATTCCTACAATGAGCAGTTCTTC; abundance: .; d_gene: .; v_gene: TRBV5-1; j_gene: TRBJ2-1
CDR3aa: CASSLLGAAVNEQFF; CDR3nt: TGTGCCAGCAGCCTATTAGGGGCTGCCGTTAATGAGCAGTTCTTC; abundance: .; d_gene: .; v_gene: TRBV28; j_gene: TRBJ2-1
CDR3aa: CASSPGSLHTGELFF; CDR3nt: TGTGCCAGCTCACCAGGCTCCCTCCACACCGGGGAGCTGTTTTTT; abundance: .; d_gene: .; v_gene: TRBV18; j_gene: TRBJ2-2
CDR3aa: CASHQGEYYEQYF; CDR3nt: TGTGCCAGCCACCAAGGGGAGTACTACGAGCAGTACTTC; abundance: few; d_gene: .; v_gene: TRBV28; j_gene: TRBJ2-7
CDR3aa: CSATPGGGGGYHF; CDR3nt: TGCAGTGCCACTCCTGGGGGTGGCGGGGGGTATCATTTT; abundance: many; d_gene: TRBD2; v_gene: TRBV20-1; j_gene: TRBJ2-3
CDR3aa: CASSPGTSVYNEQFF; CDR3nt: TGTGCCAGCAGCCCCGGGACTAGCGTCTACAATGAGCAGTTCTTC; abundance: .; d_gene: TRBD2; v_gene: TRBV7-9; j_gene: TRBJ2-1
CDR3aa: CANSLRRTYNEQFF; CDR3nt: TGTGCCAACAGTCTCAGGCGAACCTACAATGAGCAGTTCTTC; abundance: .; d_gene: .; v_gene: TRBV28; j_gene: TRBJ2-1
CDR3aa: CASSLLGPTKTEAFF; CDR3nt: TGTGCCAGTAGCCTCCTCGGGCCGACGAAGACTGAAGCTTTCTTT; abundance: .; d_gene: .; v_gene: TRBV11-2; j_gene: TRBJ1-1
CDR3aa: CASSPGRLSFYNEEFF; CDR3nt: TGTGCCAGCAGTCCCGGGAGACTATCCTTTTACAATGAGGAGTTCTTC; abundance: .; d_gene: .; v_gene: TRBV7-8; j_gene: TRBJ2-1
CDR3aa: CASSLARSEETQYF; CDR3nt: TGCGCCAGCAGCTTGGCTCGGAGCGAAGAGACCCAGTACTTC; abundance: .; d_gene: .; v_gene: TRBV5-1; j_gene: TRBJ2-5
CDR3aa: CASSLTGGADSQYF; CDR3nt: TGTGCCAGCAGTTTAACCGGCGGGGCCGATTCACAGTATTTT; abundance: .; d_gene: .; v_gene: TRBV12-3/TRBV12-4; j_gene: TRBJ2-3
CDR3aa: CASSLDRDGEQFF; CDR3nt: TGTGCCAGCAGCTTAGACAGGGATGGTGAGCAGTTCTTC; abundance: .; d_gene: .; v_gene: TRBV11-2; j_gene: TRBJ2-1
CDR3aa: CATSLFGRATRELFF; CDR3nt: TGTGCCACCAGCTTGTTCGGGAGAGCCACCAGGGAGCTGTTTTTT; abundance: .; d_gene: .; v_gene: TRBV5-6; j_gene: TRBJ2-2
CDR3aa: CASTLDTEVYTQYF; CDR3nt: TGTGCCAGCACCCTGGACACGGAGGTATATACGCAGTATTTT; abundance: .; d_gene: .; v_gene: TRBV11-2; j_gene: TRBJ2-3
CDR3aa: CACSGQGGEKLQHF; CDR3nt: TGCGCCTGCAGTGGCCAGGGGGGTGAAAAGCTCCAGCATTTT; abundance: once; d_gene: TRBD1; v_gene: TRBV10-2; j_gene: TRBJ1-5
CDR3aa: CASSREWVTDMQYF; CDR3nt: TGTGCCAGCAGTCGTGAGTGGGTGACAGATATGCAGTATTTT; abundance: .; d_gene: .; v_gene: TRBV6-1; j_gene: TRBJ2-3
CDR3aa: CASSLEGAHYEQYF; CDR3nt: TGTGCCAGCAGCTTAGAGGGGGCCCACTACGAGCAGTACTTC; abundance: many; d_gene: TRBD1; v_gene: TRBV7-8; j_gene: TRBJ2-7
CDR3aa: CAGSLGLGSRETQYF; CDR3nt: TGTGCCGGCAGCTTGGGGCTGGGATCACGAGAGACCCAGTACTTC; abundance: .; d_gene: .; v_gene: TRBV11-2; j_gene: TRBJ2-5
CDR3aa: CASGLGQGALSDTQYF; CDR3nt: TGTGCCAGCGGCTTAGGGCAGGGGGCTCTCTCAGATACGCAATATTTT; abundance: once; d_gene: TRBD1; v_gene: TRBV7-9; j_gene: TRBJ2-3
CDR3aa: CASNTPGQGAKTQYF; CDR3nt: TGTGCCAGCAATACCCCGGGACAGGGGGCGAAGACCCAGTACTTC; abundance: .; d_gene: TRBD1; v_gene: TRBV28; j_gene: TRBJ2-5
CDR3aa: CASSGQGTYQPQHF; CDR3nt: TGTGCCAGCAGTGGACAGGGCACGTACCAGCCCCAGCATTTT; abundance: many; d_gene: TRBD1; v_gene: TRBV25-1; j_gene: TRBJ1-5
CDR3aa: CASSYNTGGYEQYF; CDR3nt: TGTGCCAGCAGCTATAATACAGGGGGGTACGAGCAGTACTTC; abundance: many; d_gene: TRBD1; v_gene: TRBV7-8; j_gene: TRBJ2-7
CDR3aa: CASSSGATGRETQYF; CDR3nt: TGCGCCAGCAGCTCGGGGGCTACGGGGCGAGAGACCCAGTACTTC; abundance: .; d_gene: .; v_gene: TRBV5-5; j_gene: TRBJ2-5
CDR3aa: CASSPLGLARDRETQYF; CDR3nt: TGTGCCAGTAGTCCCCTGGGACTAGCGAGAGATCGAGAGACCCAGTACTTC; abundance: .; d_gene: TRBD2; v_gene: TRBV28; j_gene: TRBJ2-5
CDR3aa: CSAAGTYSYEQYF; CDR3nt: TGCAGTGCTGCCGGGACTTACTCCTACGAGCAGTACTTC; abundance: .; d_gene: .; v_gene: TRBV20-1; j_gene: TRBJ2-7
CDR3aa: CAISNGGESSQPQHF; CDR3nt: TGTGCCATCAGTAATGGGGGGGAGAGCAGTCAGCCCCAGCATTTT; abundance: many; d_gene: .; v_gene: TRBV10-3; j_gene: TRBJ1-5
CDR3aa: CASSSRREALVVETQYF; CDR3nt: TGTGCCAGCAGTTCGAGAAGGGAGGCCCTGGTCGTAGAGACCCAGTACTTC; abundance: .; d_gene: .; v_gene: TRBV28; j_gene: TRBJ2-5
CDR3aa: CASTQHRGQGHDQPQHF; CDR3nt: TGCGCCAGCACTCAACATAGGGGACAGGGCCACGATCAGCCCCAGCATTTT; abundance: .; d_gene: TRBD1; v_gene: TRBV6-1; j_gene: TRBJ1-5
CDR3aa: CASSRSLVVNTGELFF; CDR3nt: TGTGCCAGCAGTAGATCACTAGTCGTGAACACCGGGGAGCTGTTTTTT; abundance: once; d_gene: .; v_gene: TRBV2; j_gene: TRBJ2-2
CDR3aa: CASSPPLRTEEMFF; CDR3nt: TGTGCCAGCAGTCCCCCACTGAGAACCGAGGAGATGTTTTTT; abundance: .; d_gene: .; v_gene: TRBV6-2/TRBV6-3; j_gene: TRBJ2-2
CDR3aa: CASNQTRLAKNIQYF; CDR3nt: TGCGCCAGCAATCAGACCAGGCTAGCCAAAAACATTCAGTACTTC; abundance: few; d_gene: .; v_gene: TRBV23-1; j_gene: TRBJ2-4